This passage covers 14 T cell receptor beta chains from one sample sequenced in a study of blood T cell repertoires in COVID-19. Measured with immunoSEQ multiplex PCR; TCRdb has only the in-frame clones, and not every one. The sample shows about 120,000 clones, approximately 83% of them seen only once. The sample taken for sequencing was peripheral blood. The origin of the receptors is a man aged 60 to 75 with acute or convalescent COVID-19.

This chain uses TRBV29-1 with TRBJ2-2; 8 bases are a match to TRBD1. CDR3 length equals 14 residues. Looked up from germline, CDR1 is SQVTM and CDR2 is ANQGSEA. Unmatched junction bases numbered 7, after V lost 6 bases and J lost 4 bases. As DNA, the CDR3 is TGCAGCGTCCGGGGGACAGGCCTCACCGGGGAGCTGTTTTTT. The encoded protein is CSVRGTGLTGELFF.

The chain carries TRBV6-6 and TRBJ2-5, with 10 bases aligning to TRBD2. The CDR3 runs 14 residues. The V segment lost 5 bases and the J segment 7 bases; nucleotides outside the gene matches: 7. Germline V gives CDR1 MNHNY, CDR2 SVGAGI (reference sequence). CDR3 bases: TGTGCCAGCAGTCGTCTAGCGGGAGACCCGACCCAGTACTTC. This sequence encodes CASSRLAGDPTQYF.

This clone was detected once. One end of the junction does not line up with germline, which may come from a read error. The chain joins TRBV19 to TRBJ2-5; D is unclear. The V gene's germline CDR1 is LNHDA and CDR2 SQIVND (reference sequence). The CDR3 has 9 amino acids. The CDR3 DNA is TGTGCCAGTAGTATAGAAGCGAACTTC. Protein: CASSIEANF.

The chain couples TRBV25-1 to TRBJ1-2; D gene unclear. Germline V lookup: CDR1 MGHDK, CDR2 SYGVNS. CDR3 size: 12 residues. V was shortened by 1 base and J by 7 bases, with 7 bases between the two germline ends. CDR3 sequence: CASSESRAGYTF. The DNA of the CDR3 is TGTGCCAGCAGTGAATCGAGGGCTGGCTACACCTTC.

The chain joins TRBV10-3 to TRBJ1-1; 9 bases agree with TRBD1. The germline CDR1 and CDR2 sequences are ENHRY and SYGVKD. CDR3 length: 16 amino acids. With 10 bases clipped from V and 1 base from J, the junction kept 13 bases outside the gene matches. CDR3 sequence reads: CASLQGAERKNTEAFF. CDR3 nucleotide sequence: TGTGCCAGCCTACAGGGGGCAGAGAGGAAGAACACTGAAGCTTTCTTT.

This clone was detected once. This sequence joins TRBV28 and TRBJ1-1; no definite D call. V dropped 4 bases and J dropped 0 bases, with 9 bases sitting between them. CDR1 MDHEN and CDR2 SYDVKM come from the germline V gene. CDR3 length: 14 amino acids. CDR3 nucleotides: TGTGCCAGCAGTTCGAGGGCCTTGAACACTGAAGCTTTCTTT. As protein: CASSSRALNTEAFF.

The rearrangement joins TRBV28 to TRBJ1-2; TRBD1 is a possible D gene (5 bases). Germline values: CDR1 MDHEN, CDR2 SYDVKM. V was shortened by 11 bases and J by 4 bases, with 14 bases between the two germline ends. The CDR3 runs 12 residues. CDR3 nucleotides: TGTGCCTCATCAGGGAGGCCCTATGGCTACACCTTC. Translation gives CASSGRPYGYTF.

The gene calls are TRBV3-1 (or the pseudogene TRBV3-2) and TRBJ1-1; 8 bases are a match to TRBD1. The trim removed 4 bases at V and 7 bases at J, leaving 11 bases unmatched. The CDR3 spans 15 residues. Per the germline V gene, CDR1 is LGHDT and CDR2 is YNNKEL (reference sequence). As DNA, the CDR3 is TGTGCCAGCAGCCCTCACACAGGGGGTCGGGGTGAAGCTTTCTTT. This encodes CASSPHTGGRGEAFF.

CDR3 residues: CASSFGHAGANVLTF. In DNA, the CDR3 is TGTGCCAGCAGTTTTGGGCATGCTGGGGCCAACGTCCTGACTTTC. The gene calls are TRBV28 and TRBJ2-6; the D is unclear. The germline V gene encodes CDR1 MDHEN and CDR2 SYDVKM. V lost 3 bases to trimming and J lost 2 bases, with 8 bases between them. The CDR3 spans 15 residues.

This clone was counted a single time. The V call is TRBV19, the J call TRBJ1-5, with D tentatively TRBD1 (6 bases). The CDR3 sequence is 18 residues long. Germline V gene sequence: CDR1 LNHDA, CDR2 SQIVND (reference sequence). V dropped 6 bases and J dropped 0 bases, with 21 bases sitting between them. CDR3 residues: CASRVTPPTGYSNQPQHF. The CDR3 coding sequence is TGTGCCAGTAGGGTTACGCCCCCAACAGGGTATAGCAATCAGCCCCAGCATTTT.

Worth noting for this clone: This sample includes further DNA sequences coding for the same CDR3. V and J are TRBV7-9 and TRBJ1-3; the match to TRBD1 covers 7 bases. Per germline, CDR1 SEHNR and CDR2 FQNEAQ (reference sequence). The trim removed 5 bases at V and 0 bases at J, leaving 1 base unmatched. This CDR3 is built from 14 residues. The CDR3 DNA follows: TGTGCCAGCAGCCGGACAGGCTCTGGAAACACCATATATTTT. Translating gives CASSRTGSGNTIYF.

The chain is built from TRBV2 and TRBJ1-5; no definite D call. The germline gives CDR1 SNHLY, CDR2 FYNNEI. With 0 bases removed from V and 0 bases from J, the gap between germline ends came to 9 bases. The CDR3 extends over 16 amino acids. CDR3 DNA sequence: TGTGCCAGCAGTGAAGCGAATACTAATAGCAATCAGCCCCAGCATTTT. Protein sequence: CASSEANTNSNQPQHF.

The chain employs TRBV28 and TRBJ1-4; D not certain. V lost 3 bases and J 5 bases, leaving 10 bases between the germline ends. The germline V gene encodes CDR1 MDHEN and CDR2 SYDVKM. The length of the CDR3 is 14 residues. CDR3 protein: CASSLGGLNEKLFF. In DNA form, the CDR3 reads TGTGCCAGCAGTTTGGGAGGGCTGAATGAAAAACTGTTTTTT.

As DNA, the CDR3 is TGTGCCAGTAGTATAGGACAAACTGAAGCTTTCTTT. It codes for CASSIGQTEAFF. V and J are TRBV19 and TRBJ1-1, with D unresolved. The CDR3 is 12 amino acids. Germline CDR1 LNHDA, CDR2 SQIVND (reference sequence). Trimming stripped 1 base from V and 5 bases from J, with 5 bases between.